This T cell receptor (beta chain) was sequenced during a study of tumor-infiltrating lymphocytes in localized non-small cell lung cancer. Sequencing used immunoSEQ multiplex PCR; TCRdb keeps in-frame clones, though not all of them. The top ten hold 15% to 20% of the sample, which has about 14,000 clones, roughly four fifths seen once. Comment on this clone: Its specificity is unknown.

Study-wide results and caveats: Each assay used a separate piece of the same tissue.

The CDR3 contains 15 residues. Trimming removed 3 bases at V and 2 bases at J, with 14 bases between. In germline, CDR1 is SGHAT, CDR2 FQDESV (reference sequence). This chain uses TRBV11-1 with TRBJ2-7; unclear D gene. Sequencing was carried out using lung tumor tissue. The TCR originated in a human donor with non-small cell lung cancer. In nucleotides, the CDR3 is TGTGCCAGCAGCTTTGGGCAGTTTGATACCTACGAGCAGTACTTC. Translation gives CASSFGQFDTYEQYF. The whole variable domain, filled in from reference TRBV11-1 and TRBJ2-7, reads EAEVAQSPRYKITEKSQAVAFWCDPISGHATLYWYRQILGQGPELLVQFQDESVVDDSQLPKDRFSAERLKGVDSTLKIQPAELGDSAMYLCASSFGQFDTYEQYFGPGTRLTVT.